Sequencing of this T cell receptor beta chain was carried out in a study of T cell responses to AZD1222 COVID-19 vaccine. The CDR3 runs to 13 residues. The germline gives CDR1 MNHEY, CDR2 SVGAGI. Trimming removed 6 bases at V and 0 bases at J, with 8 bases between. Assay used: immunoSEQ multiplex PCR; TCRdb lists only in-frame clones, some missing. This sample carries 120,000 to 150,000 clones, about nine tenths of them seen once, and the ten largest clones take 2.5% to 3%. Study-wide results and caveats: It was only after the peak T cell response that any repertoires were sampled. Variant regions that are unmutated are reportedly the target of nearly half of spike-specific TCRs.

This clone has just one count. Its antigen is currently unknown. The gene calls are TRBV6-5 and TRBJ1-1, with no clear D. The input for sequencing was peripheral blood, taken on day 0 of MenACWY control vaccination. The receptor's source is an adult in good health. Here the CDR3 reads CASRTTVNTEAFF. In DNA, the CDR3 is TGTGCCAGCAGAACTACAGTGAACACTGAAGCTTTCTTT.